The clone carrying this TCR beta chain has just one count. CDR3 size: 11 residues. V gave up 7 bases and J gave up 11 bases, with 9 bases separating them. CDR1 is MNHEY, CDR2 SVGAGI, per germline. Using immunoSEQ multiplex PCR, the repertoire was profiled, and TCRdb retains in-frame clones only, with some absent. The sample has about 380,000 clones, more than 75% seen once. Symptom resolution, clearance, or two negative PCRs marked the recovered donors of Cohort 3. This record comes from a study of blood T cell repertoires in COVID-19. Study summary: PBMCs, B-cell-depleted T cells, or T cells were the source of the cDNA or gDNA that made up the material.

The V and J genes are TRBV6-5 and TRBJ2-6, with a possible D match to TRBD2 (5 bases). This clonotype was sampled from a woman between 18 and 30 years old who had recovered from COVID-19. Sequenced material: PBMCs or T cells enriched from blood (not recorded which). The CDR3 sequence is CASKAGYVLTF. The CDR3 DNA sequence: TGTGCCAGCAAGGCGGGTTACGTCCTGACTTTC.